Listed below are T cell receptor beta chains from one sample, sequenced in a study of T cell changes during pregnancy in multiple sclerosis. TCRdb's table, derived via immunoSEQ multiplex PCR, lists solely in-frame clones and lacks some. This sample has more than 75,000 clones, with over 85% found just once. Sequenced material: peripheral blood, taken in the first trimester of pregnancy. These receptors all come from a female donor with multiple sclerosis, enrolled in a pregnancy study. Both conserved end residues are part of each CDR3. A D gene is named only where the DNA matches it firmly. Clone sizes are given selectively: once, few, many, or a class where the clone is expanded.

d_call j_call clone_size v_call cdr3_nt cdr3_aa
TRBD1 TRBJ1-2 NA TRBV27 TGTGCCAGCAGTCTGGAGGGGGCGGGGGGCTACACCTTC CASSLEGAGGYTF
TRBD2 TRBJ2-3 NA TRBV23-1 TGCGCCAGCAGTCAGCCCAGTGCGGGGGTTGGGGATACGCAGTATTTT CASSQPSAGVGDTQYF
NA TRBJ2-5 NA TRBV7-3 TGTGCCAGCAGCTTAGCAGGGGGGGAGACCCAGTACTTC CASSLAGGETQYF
TRBD2 TRBJ2-2 NA TRBV7-9 TGTGCCAGCAGCCCACAAGCGGGAGGTCGGACCGGGGAGCTGTTTTTT CASSPQAGGRTGELFF
NA TRBJ2-7 NA TRBV29-1 TGCAGCGTTGCGGGACAAACCTACGAGCAGTACTTC CSVAGQTYEQYF
NA TRBJ2-1 NA TRBV2 TGTGCCAGCGGGAAGGGACTTCAATCCTACAATGAGCAGTTCTTC CASGKGLQSYNEQFF
NA TRBJ1-3 NA TRBV18 TGTGCCAGCTCACCTATGGGCAGGCCTAAACGATCGAGCTCTGGAAACACCATATATTTT CASSPMGRPKRSSSGNTIYF
TRBD2 TRBJ2-2 NA TRBV28 TGTGCCAGCAGTCCCATAGCGGGGGGAGGTACCGGGGAGCTGTTTTTT CASSPIAGGGTGELFF
TRBD1 TRBJ2-1 NA TRBV7-3 TGTGCCAGCAGCCCGGGACAGGATTACTACAATGAGCAGTTCTTC CASSPGQDYYNEQFF
TRBD1 TRBJ2-2 NA TRBV6-6 TGTGCCAGCCATTGGACAGGGACAAACACCGGGGAGCTGTTTTTT CASHWTGTNTGELFF
TRBD1 TRBJ2-3 NA TRBV5-1 TGCGCCAGCAGCGGTGGGACAGGCACAGATACGCAGTATTTT CASSGGTGTDTQYF
NA TRBJ2-1 NA TRBV27 TGTGCCAGCAGTCCGAGGTACAATGAGCAGTTCTTC CASSPRYNEQFF
NA TRBJ1-6 few TRBV4-1 TGCGCCAGCAGCCAAGATCCCGGGGGGGGGAATTCACCCCTCCACTTT CASSQDPGGGNSPLHF
TRBD1 TRBJ1-3 NA TRBV19 TGTGCCAGTAGTAGGGACCGCAGGGGGTTCTCTGGAAACACCATATATTTT CASSRDRRGFSGNTIYF
NA TRBJ2-1 NA TRBV5-1 TGCGCCAGCAGCATTGGTCAGGGCTCCTACAATGAGCAGTTCTTC CASSIGQGSYNEQFF
TRBD2 TRBJ2-7 NA TRBV5-1 TGCGCCAGCAGCTTGGAAGCGCCGGGGGGCGAGCAGTACTTC CASSLEAPGGEQYF
NA TRBJ2-5 NA TRBV11-2 TGTGCCAGCAGCCCCACCGGGGAGACCCAGTACTTC CASSPTGETQYF
TRBD1 TRBJ2-5 NA TRBV25-1 TGTGCCAGCAGTGGGGACAGGGAGTACTTC CASSGDREYF
NA TRBJ2-5 NA TRBV5-1 TGCGCCAGCAGCTTCGGGGTATGGGAGACCCAGTACTTC CASSFGVWETQYF
NA TRBJ2-1 NA TRBV2 TGTGCCAGCAGTGAAGGCGGCCCTTACAATGAGCAGTTCTTC CASSEGGPYNEQFF
NA TRBJ2-7 NA TRBV11-2 TGTGCCAGCAGCTGGCGGCCCAACGAGCAGTACTTC CASSWRPNEQYF
NA TRBJ1-1 NA TRBV11-2 TGTGCCAGCAGCTTGGTCACAGGGAGCACTGAAGCTTTCTTT CASSLVTGSTEAFF
TRBD1 TRBJ1-5 NA TRBV27 TGTGCCAGCAGGGCTGACAGGGTGAATCAGCCCCAGCATTTT CASRADRVNQPQHF
TRBD2 TRBJ2-1 NA TRBV5-4 TGTGCCAGCAGCTTGGCAACTAGCGGGGGTGAGCAGTTCTTC CASSLATSGGEQFF
TRBD1 TRBJ2-5 NA TRBV2 TGTGCCAGCACACTGGACAGGGACAGGGGACTGCAAGAGACCCAGTACTTC CASTLDRDRGLQETQYF
NA TRBJ2-3 NA TRBV4-1 TGCGCCAGCAGCCAAGGGCCTAGGGCGGGGGCATCAGATACGCAGTATTTT CASSQGPRAGASDTQYF
TRBD1 TRBJ1-1 NA TRBV7-6 TGTGCCAGCAGCCCCGGACAGGGTGTATACACTGAAGCTTTCTTT CASSPGQGVYTEAFF
NA TRBJ2-3 NA TRBV14 TGTGCCAGCAGCCCCCGGGCGGGGCTAGATACGCAGTATTTT CASSPRAGLDTQYF
NA TRBJ2-7 NA TRBV6-5 TGTGCCAGCAGTCCCTCGGACTTTTCCTACGAGCAGTACTTC CASSPSDFSYEQYF
NA TRBJ2-7 NA TRBV6-5 TGTGCCAGCAGTTACACCCAGTCAGGGGCTCCCGTCGAGCAGTACTTC CASSYTQSGAPVEQYF
NA TRBJ1-5 NA TRBV13 TGTGCCAGCAGCTTAGGGGGGACGGGGGGAAATCAGCCCCAGCATTTT CASSLGGTGGNQPQHF
NA TRBJ2-3 NA TRBV6-6 TGTGCCAGCAGTCCGAGGGCCCAAGGAGGAGATACGCAGTATTTT CASSPRAQGGDTQYF
TRBD2 TRBJ2-7 NA TRBV9 TGTGCCAGCAGCGTAGGTGGGACTAGCGGAATCTACGAGCAGTACTTC CASSVGGTSGIYEQYF
NA TRBJ2-1 NA TRBV6-5 TGTGCCAGCAGTTACTCGCTAGGTTCGGATGAGCAGTTCTTC CASSYSLGSDEQFF
NA TRBJ1-2 NA TRBV10-2 TGCGCCAGCAGTGAGACGACCAGGGCCCTCTACTATGGCTACACCTTC CASSETTRALYYGYTF
NA TRBJ1-1 NA TRBV6-6 TGTGCCAGCAGTCAGCAGGCTACGGGGTACACTGAAGCTTTCTTT CASSQQATGYTEAFF
NA TRBJ2-7 NA TRBV7-9 TGTGCCAGCAGTCCCCTCGACGAGCAGTACTTC CASSPLDEQYF